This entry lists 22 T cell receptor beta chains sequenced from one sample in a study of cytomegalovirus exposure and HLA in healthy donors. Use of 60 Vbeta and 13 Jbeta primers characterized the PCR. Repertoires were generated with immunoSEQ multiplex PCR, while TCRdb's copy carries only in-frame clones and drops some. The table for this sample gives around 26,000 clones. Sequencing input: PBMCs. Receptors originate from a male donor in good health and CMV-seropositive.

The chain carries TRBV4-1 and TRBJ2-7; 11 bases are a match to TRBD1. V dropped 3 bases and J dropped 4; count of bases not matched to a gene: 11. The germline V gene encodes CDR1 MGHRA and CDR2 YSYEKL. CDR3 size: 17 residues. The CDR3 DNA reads TGCGCCAGCAGCCAGGGACAGGGGGTGGGTCCCACTTACGAGCAGTACTTC. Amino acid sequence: CASSQGQGVGPTYEQYF.

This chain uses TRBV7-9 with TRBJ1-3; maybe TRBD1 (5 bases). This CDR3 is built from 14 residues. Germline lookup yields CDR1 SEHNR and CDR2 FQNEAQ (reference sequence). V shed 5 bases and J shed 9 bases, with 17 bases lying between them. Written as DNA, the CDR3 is TGTGCCAGCAGCCCGCTAGACAGCACCCCCACCATATATTTT. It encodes CASSPLDSTPTIYF.

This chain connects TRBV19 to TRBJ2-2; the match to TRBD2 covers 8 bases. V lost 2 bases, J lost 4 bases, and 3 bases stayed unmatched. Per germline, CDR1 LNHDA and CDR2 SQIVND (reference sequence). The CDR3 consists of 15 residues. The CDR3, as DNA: TGTGCCAGTAGTATAACAAGCGGGAGCACCGGGGAGCTGTTTTTT. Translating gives CASSITSGSTGELFF.

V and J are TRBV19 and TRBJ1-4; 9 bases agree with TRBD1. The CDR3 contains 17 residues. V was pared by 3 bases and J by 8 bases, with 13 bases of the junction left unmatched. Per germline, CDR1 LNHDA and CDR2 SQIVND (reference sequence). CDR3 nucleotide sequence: TGTGCCAGTAGTATTCGTCTCACCGGGACAGGGAAAGAAAAACTGTTTTTT. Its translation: CASSIRLTGTGKEKLFF.

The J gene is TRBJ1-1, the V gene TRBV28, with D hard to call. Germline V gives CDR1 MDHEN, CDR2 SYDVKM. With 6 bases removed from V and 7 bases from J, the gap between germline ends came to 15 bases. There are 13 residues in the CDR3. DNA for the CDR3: TGTGCCAGCAGCTCCGGGTCAGATCGTGAAGCTTTCTTT. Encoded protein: CASSSGSDREAFF.

The CDR3, as DNA: TGCGCCAGCAGCCAAACGGACAGAGGGGGCCTCGGGAAACTGTTTTTT. Protein product: CASSQTDRGGLGKLFF. The V gene is TRBV4-1, the J gene TRBJ1-4; TRBD1 matches at 7 bases. Germline CDR1 reads MGHRA; CDR2 reads YSYEKL. After removal of 2 bases from V and 11 bases from J, the junction contained 14 bases not matched to a gene. The CDR3 totals 16 residues.

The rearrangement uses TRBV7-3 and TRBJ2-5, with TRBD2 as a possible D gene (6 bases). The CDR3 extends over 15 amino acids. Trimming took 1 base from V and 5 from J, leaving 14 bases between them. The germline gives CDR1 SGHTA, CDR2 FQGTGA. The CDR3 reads CASSLRGTGGETQYF. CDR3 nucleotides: TGTGCCAGCAGCTTAAGGGGCACAGGAGGGGAGACCCAGTACTTC.

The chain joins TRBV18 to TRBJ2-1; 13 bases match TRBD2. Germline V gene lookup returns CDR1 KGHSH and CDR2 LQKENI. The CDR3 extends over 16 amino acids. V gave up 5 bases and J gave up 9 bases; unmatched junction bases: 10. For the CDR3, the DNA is TGTGCCAGCTCATCCCCGACTAGCGGGGGGCTAGGTGAGCAGTTCTTC. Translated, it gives CASSSPTSGGLGEQFF.

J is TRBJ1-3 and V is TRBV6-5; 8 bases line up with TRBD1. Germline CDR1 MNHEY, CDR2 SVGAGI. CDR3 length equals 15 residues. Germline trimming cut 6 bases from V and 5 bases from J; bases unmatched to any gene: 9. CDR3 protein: CASSAEGTGRNTIYF. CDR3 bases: TGTGCCAGCAGCGCCGAAGGGACAGGACGAAACACCATATATTTT.

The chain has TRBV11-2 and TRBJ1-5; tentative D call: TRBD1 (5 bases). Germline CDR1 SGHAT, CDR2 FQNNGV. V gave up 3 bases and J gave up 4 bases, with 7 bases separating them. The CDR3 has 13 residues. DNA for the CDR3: TGTGCCAGCAGCTTGGGGCTAAATCAGCCCCAGCATTTT. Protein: CASSLGLNQPQHF.

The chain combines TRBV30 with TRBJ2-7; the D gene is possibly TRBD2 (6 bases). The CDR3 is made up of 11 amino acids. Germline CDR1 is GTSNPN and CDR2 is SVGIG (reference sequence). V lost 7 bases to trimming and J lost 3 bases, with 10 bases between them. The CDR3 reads CASGTFYEQYF. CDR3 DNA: TGTGCCTCCGGGACTTTCTACGAGCAGTACTTC.

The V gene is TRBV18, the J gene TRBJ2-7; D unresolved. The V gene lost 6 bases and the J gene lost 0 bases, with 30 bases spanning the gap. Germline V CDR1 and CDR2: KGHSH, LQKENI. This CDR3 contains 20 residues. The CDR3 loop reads CASSFARATGFYTHSYEQYF. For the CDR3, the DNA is TGTGCCAGCTCCTTTGCACGAGCGACCGGCTTTTATACACACTCCTACGAGCAGTACTTC.

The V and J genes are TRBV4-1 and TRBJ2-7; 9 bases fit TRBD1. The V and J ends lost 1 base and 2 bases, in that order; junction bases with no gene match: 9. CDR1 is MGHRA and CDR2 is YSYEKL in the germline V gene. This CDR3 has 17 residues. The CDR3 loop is CASSQVQGQGLTYEQYF. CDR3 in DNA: TGCGCCAGCAGCCAAGTACAGGGACAGGGACTTACCTACGAGCAGTACTTC.

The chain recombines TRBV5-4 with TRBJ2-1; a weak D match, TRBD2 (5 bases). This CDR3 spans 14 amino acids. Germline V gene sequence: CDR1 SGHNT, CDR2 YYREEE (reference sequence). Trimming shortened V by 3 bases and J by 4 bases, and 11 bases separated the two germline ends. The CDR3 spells CASSSQDSYNEQFF. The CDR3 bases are TGTGCCAGCAGCTCGCAGGACTCGTACAATGAGCAGTTCTTC.

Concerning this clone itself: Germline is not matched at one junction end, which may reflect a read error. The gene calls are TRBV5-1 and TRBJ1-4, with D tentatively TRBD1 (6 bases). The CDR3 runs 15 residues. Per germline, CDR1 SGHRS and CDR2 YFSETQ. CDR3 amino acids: CAGSLVTGSDEKLFF. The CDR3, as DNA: TGCGCCGGCAGCTTGGTAACAGGGAGTGATGAAAAACTGTTTTTT.

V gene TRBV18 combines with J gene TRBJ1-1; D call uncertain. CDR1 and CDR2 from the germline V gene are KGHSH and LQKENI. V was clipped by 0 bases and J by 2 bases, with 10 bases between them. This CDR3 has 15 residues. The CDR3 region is CASSPPNSFNTEAFF. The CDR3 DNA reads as TGTGCCAGCTCACCACCTAACAGTTTTAACACTGAAGCTTTCTTT.

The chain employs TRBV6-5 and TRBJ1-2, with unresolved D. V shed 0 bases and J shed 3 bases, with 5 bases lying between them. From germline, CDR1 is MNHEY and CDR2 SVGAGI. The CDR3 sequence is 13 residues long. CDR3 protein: CASSYSIDYGYTF. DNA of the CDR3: TGTGCCAGCAGTTACTCGATAGACTATGGCTACACCTTC.

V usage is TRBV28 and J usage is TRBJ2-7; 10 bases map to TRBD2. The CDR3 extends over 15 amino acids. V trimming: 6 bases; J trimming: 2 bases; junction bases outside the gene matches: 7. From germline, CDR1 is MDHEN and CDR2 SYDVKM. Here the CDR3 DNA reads TGTGCCAGCAGCCCAGCGGGGGGGAGCGCCTACGAGCAGTACTTC. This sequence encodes CASSPAGGSAYEQYF.

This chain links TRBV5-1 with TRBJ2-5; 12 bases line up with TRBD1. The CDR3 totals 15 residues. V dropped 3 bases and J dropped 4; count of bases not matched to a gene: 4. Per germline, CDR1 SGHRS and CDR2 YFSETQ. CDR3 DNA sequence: TGCGCCAGCAGCTGGGACAGGGGGCGAGGAGAGACCCAGTACTTC. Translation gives CASSWDRGRGETQYF.

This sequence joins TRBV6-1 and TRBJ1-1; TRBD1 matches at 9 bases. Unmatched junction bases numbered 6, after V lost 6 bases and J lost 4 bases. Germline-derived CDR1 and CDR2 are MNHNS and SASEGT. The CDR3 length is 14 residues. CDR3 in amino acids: CASSRTGEATEAFF. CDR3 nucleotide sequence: TGTGCCAGCAGCCGGACAGGGGAGGCCACTGAAGCTTTCTTT.

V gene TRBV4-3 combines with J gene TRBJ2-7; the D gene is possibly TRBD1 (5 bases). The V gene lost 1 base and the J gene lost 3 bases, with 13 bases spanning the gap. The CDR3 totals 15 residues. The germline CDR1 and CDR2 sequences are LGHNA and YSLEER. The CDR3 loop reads CASSQGLRDSYEQYF. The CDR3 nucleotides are TGCGCCAGCAGCCAAGGACTGCGAGACAGCTACGAGCAGTACTTC.

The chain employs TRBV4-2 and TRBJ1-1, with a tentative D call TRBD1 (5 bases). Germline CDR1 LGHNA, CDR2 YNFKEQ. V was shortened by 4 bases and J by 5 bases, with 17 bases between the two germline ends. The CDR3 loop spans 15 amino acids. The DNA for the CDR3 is TGTGCCAGCAGCCCCTCTCGGGGGGTTGCAACTGAAGCTTTCTTT. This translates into CASSPSRGVATEAFF.